The clone carrying this TCR beta chain was counted at least ten times. The record originates from a study of naive and memory T cell subsets. Treatment here: skin biopsy from PPD injection site in Mantoux-positive individual. An oligonucleotide containing a UMI was ligated to the 3' end of TCR cDNA. Cells were not sorted; total RNA input targeted roughly 1 to 1,100 ng. CDR1 and CDR2 from the germline V gene are DFQATT and SNEGSKA (reference sequence). Between the trimmed V and J ends, which lost 1 base and 4 bases, there was a span of 13 bases. The CDR3 loop spans 14 amino acids. The SP2 primer and nested alpha and beta constant region primers amplified ligated cDNA in four rounds. TCRdb processed the UMI-ligation and nested PCR reads anew with MiXCR; each CDR3 protein has one entry. The repertoire holds over 13,000 distinct CDR3 sequences, with 4% to 6.5% as singletons.

This chain uses TRBV20-1 with TRBJ1-1; the D gene is possibly TRBD1 (5 bases). This sequence originates from an adult in good health. Sequenced here: skin, sampled from a tuberculin skin test site. The CDR3 loop is CSARGGDGSTEAFF. CDR3 sequence (DNA): TGCAGTGCTAGAGGGGGGGACGGTAGCACTGAAGCTTTCTTT.